This TCR beta chain stems from a study of OX40 agonist ivuxolimab in advanced cancers. As to this clone: Its antigen is not known.

Points from the study as a whole: Still undetermined is the antigen specificity of the expanded peripheral T cells. Part of the nonresponder group also had normalized T-cell clonal expansion that was low. The mean number of expanded clones was higher in CD8+ T cells than in CD4+.

The cohort excluded patients with autoimmune disease history or systemic immunosuppression. Only in-frame clones appear in the TCRdb table, and some are missing; sequencing was by immunoSEQ multiplex PCR. The table records about 68,000 clones, approximately 90% of them present only once. The starting material was CD4+ or CD8+ T cells sorted from blood, obtained in a trial of the OX40 agonist ivuxolimab. The source of this sequence is an adult with an advanced solid tumor such as melanoma, head and neck, liver or kidney cancer.

The CDR3 sequence is CACQGAITEAFF. CDR3 DNA sequence: TGTGCCTGCCAGGGGGCGATCACTGAAGCTTTCTTT. The chain combines TRBV30 with TRBJ1-1; 8 nucleotides align to TRBD1. V shed 6 bases, J shed 4 bases, and the junction held 4 bases outside the gene matches. This CDR3 has 12 amino acids. The germline gives CDR1 GTSNPN, CDR2 SVGIG (reference sequence).